The 31 T cell receptor beta chains listed next were all sequenced from one sample in a study of identifying expanded T cells in peripheral blood. The assay was immunoSEQ multiplex PCR, and TCRdb's table has in-frame clones only and misses some. The sample has approximately 140,000 clones, around nine tenths seen once. Sequences were obtained from blood. The receptors were gathered from a person aged 18 to 75 in good health.

The V call is TRBV9, the J call TRBJ2-5, with 8 bases lining up with TRBD1. CDR1 is SGDLS, CDR2 YYNGEE, per germline. Losses at the gene ends were 0 bases for V and 4 bases for J; bases not matched to a gene: 5. The CDR3 has 15 amino acids. The CDR3 here is CASSVVPGQGETQYF. As DNA, the CDR3 is TGTGCCAGCAGCGTAGTTCCCGGACAGGGAGAGACCCAGTACTTC.

The rearrangement joins TRBV29-1 to TRBJ2-3; 16 bases are shared with TRBD2. This CDR3 comprises 16 residues. V dropped 7 bases and J dropped 0; count of bases not matched to a gene: 4. Germline CDR1 is SQVTM and CDR2 is ANQGSEA. The CDR3 DNA is TGCAGCGCCGGGACTAGCGGGAGGGCTAGCACAGATACGCAGTATTTT. Encoded protein: CSAGTSGRASTDTQYF.

This clone has just one count. V is TRBV30 and J is TRBJ1-1, with D tentatively TRBD1 (5 bases). Germline values: CDR1 GTSNPN, CDR2 SVGIG (reference sequence). The ends were cut back, 5 bases at V and 9 bases at J, with 16 bases in the middle. The CDR3 has 12 amino acids. The CDR3 region has the DNA TGTGCCTGGGGAAGGGGAAGGGCAAAAGCTTTCTTT. It translates to CAWGRGRAKAFF.

This chain joins TRBV7-2 and TRBJ2-3, with D possibly matching TRBD2 (5 bases). The CDR3 spans 13 residues. V dropped 5 bases and J dropped 6 bases, with 12 bases sitting between them. Per germline, CDR1 SGHTA and CDR2 FQGNSA. The CDR3 reads CASSPEWRDTQYF. The CDR3 DNA follows: TGTGCCAGCAGCCCCGAGTGGAGGGATACGCAGTATTTT.

A single count supports this clone. J is TRBJ2-7 and V is TRBV28, with D perhaps matching TRBD1 (5 bases). Deletions cut 5 bases from V and 2 bases from J, with 10 bases between. CDR3 length: 13 residues. Germline-derived CDR1 and CDR2 are MDHEN and SYDVKM. CDR3 coding DNA: TGTGCCAGCAGTCCAGGGAATACCTACGAGCAGTACTTC. It encodes CASSPGNTYEQYF.

There are a few counts of this clone. This may arise from a read error, as a much more abundant clone is one base away. This chain joins TRBV7-2 and TRBJ2-7; TRBD2 agrees at 7 bases. Germline values: CDR1 SGHTA, CDR2 FQGNSA. This CDR3 spans 14 amino acids. With 5 bases clipped from V and 0 bases from J, the junction kept 4 bases outside the gene matches. The CDR3 region has the DNA TGTGCCAGCAGCCCCGGGGGGAGCTCCTACGAGCAGTACTTC. Its protein is CASSPGGSSYEQYF. Full variable domain (remainder filled in from reference TRBV7-2 and TRBJ2-7): GAGVSQSPSNKVTEKGKDVELRCDPISGHTALYWYRQSLGQGLEFLIYFQGNSAPDKSGLPSDRFSAERTGGSVSTLTIQRTQQEDSAVYLCASSPGGSSYEQYFGPGTRLTVT.

The rearrangement uses TRBV9 and TRBJ2-7, with D tentatively TRBD2 (6 bases). The CDR3 totals 14 residues. Deletions cut 0 bases from V and 1 base from J, with 8 bases between. Germline CDR1 and CDR2: SGDLS and YYNGEE. The DNA of the CDR3 is TGTGCCAGCAGCGTAGGAGGACTATCCTACGAGCAGTACTTC. Amino acids: CASSVGGLSYEQYF.

V is TRBV1 and J is TRBJ2-3; the table's D call TRBD2 went unverified against the DNA. TRBV1 is a recognized pseudogene. The CDR3 has 19 residues. Here the CDR3 reads CTPFSSGTSGNLGTDTQYF. DNA of the CDR3: TGCACCCCATTTAGTTCCGGGACTAGCGGGAATTTGGGCACAGATACGCAGTATTTT.

V and J are TRBV7-9 and TRBJ1-4, with unresolved D. CDR1 and CDR2 (germline): SEHNR, FQNEAQ (reference sequence). V was shortened by 5 bases and J by 6 bases, with 10 bases between the two germline ends. The length of the CDR3 is 13 residues. The CDR3 nucleotides are TGTGCCAGCAGCCAACGACAAGATGAAAAACTGTTTTTT. Residues: CASSQRQDEKLFF. The variable domain in full, with the rest retrieved from reference TRBV7-9 and TRBJ1-4, is DTGVSQNPRHKITKRGQNVTFRCDPISEHNRLYWYRQTLGQGPEFLTYFQNEAQLEKSRLLSDRFSAERPKGSFSTLEIQRTEQGDSAMYLCASSQRQDEKLFFGSGTQLSVL.

The chain employs TRBV4-2 and TRBJ1-4, with 9 bases fitting TRBD1. After removal of 1 base from V and 4 bases from J, the junction contained 1 base not matched to a gene. The CDR3 is made up of 15 amino acids. CDR1 is LGHNA and CDR2 is YNFKEQ in the germline V gene. CDR3 region: CASSQGDRDNEKLFF. The CDR3 DNA reads TGTGCCAGCAGCCAAGGGGACAGGGATAATGAAAAACTGTTTTTT.

This chain connects TRBV5-1 to TRBJ2-5; 7 bases map to TRBD2. The V gene's germline CDR1 is SGHRS and CDR2 YFSETQ. The CDR3 runs 16 residues. V shed 0 bases, J shed 4 bases, and the junction held 9 bases outside the gene matches. Here the CDR3 DNA reads TGCGCCAGCAGCTTGGCCTTCCCTAGCGGAAGAGAGACCCAGTACTTC. It specifies CASSLAFPSGRETQYF.

This clone has a single count. V is TRBV5-8 and J is TRBJ2-7, with 10 positions matching TRBD1. V lost 3 bases and J lost 4; bases outside the gene matches: 13. The CDR3 runs 17 residues. Germline V gene sequence: CDR1 SGHTS, CDR2 YDEGEE. The CDR3 here is CASSSRDRGRGKYEQYF. CDR3 DNA: TGTGCCAGCAGCTCACGGGACAGGGGCAGGGGAAAATACGAGCAGTACTTC.

A word on this clone: This CDR3 is also generated by other DNA sequences in the sample. V usage is TRBV7-2 and J usage is TRBJ2-7; D unresolved. CDR3 length: 12 amino acids. The ends were cut back, 0 bases at V and 5 bases at J, with 5 bases in the middle. Germline V lookup: CDR1 SGHTA, CDR2 FQGNSA. The CDR3 nucleotides read TGTGCCAGCAGCTTAGCGCTGGACGAGCAGTACTTC. As protein: CASSLALDEQYF. The whole variable domain, filled in from reference TRBV7-2 and TRBJ2-7, reads GAGVSQSPSNKVTEKGKDVELRCDPISGHTALYWYRQSLGQGLEFLIYFQGNSAPDKSGLPSDRFSAERTGGSVSTLTIQRTQQEDSAVYLCASSLALDEQYFGPGTRLTVT.

The chain has TRBV30 and TRBJ1-2; D is undetermined. V lost 2 bases and J 4 bases, leaving 11 bases between the germline ends. This CDR3 is 13 amino acids long. Germline V CDR1 and CDR2: GTSNPN, SVGIG (reference sequence). CDR3 DNA sequence: TGTGCCTGGAGTTCAGGTAACTCCTATGGCTACACCTTC. As protein: CAWSSGNSYGYTF.

Remarks on this clone: The junction shows a germline mismatch at one end, possibly a read error. The J gene is TRBJ2-3, the V gene TRBV6-6, with D possibly TRBD1 on 6 matching bases. CDR1 and CDR2 (germline): MNHNY, SVGAGI (reference sequence). The CDR3 has 14 amino acids. CDR3 DNA sequence: TGTGCCATCAGTGATCCCAGGGGACCAGATACGCAGTATTTT. Protein product: CAISDPRGPDTQYF.

The chain links TRBV11-2 to TRBJ2-1; either TRBD1 or TRBD2 may fit D (7 bases each). The CDR3 length is 13 residues. Trimming removed 3 bases at V and 10 bases at J, with 13 bases between. Germline CDR1 and CDR2: SGHAT and FQNNGV. This CDR3 is CASSFGGGGEQFF. The CDR3 coding sequence is TGTGCCAGCAGCTTTGGGGGAGGGGGCGAGCAGTTCTTC.

Only a few counts were recorded for this clone. The chain uses TRBV7-2 and TRBJ1-6; the D gene is possibly TRBD1 (6 bases). V lost 5 bases and J 8 bases, leaving 16 bases between the germline ends. The germline V gene has CDR1 SGHTA and CDR2 FQGNSA. The CDR3 is 15 residues long. The CDR3 DNA reads TGTGCCAGCAGCCAAGGTCGGACAGAATATTCACCCCTCCACTTT. Protein product: CASSQGRTEYSPLHF. Full variable domain (rest looked up from reference TRBV7-2 and TRBJ1-6): GAGVSQSPSNKVTEKGKDVELRCDPISGHTALYWYRQSLGQGLEFLIYFQGNSAPDKSGLPSDRFSAERTGGSVSTLTIQRTQQEDSAVYLCASSQGRTEYSPLHFGNGTRLTVT.

The J gene is TRBJ2-7, the V gene TRBV11-2; the match to TRBD2 covers 7 bases. The CDR3 covers 16 residues. The J segment lost 4 bases and the V segment lost 6 bases, leaving 15 bases of the junction unmatched. Per the germline V gene, CDR1 is SGHAT and CDR2 is FQNNGV. CDR3 region: CASSRGRLAFKYEQYF. As DNA, the CDR3 is TGTGCCAGCAGTCGAGGCCGACTAGCTTTTAAGTACGAGCAGTACTTC. Full variable domain (remainder filled in from reference TRBV11-2 and TRBJ2-7): EAGVAQSPRYKIIEKRQSVAFWCNPISGHATLYWYQQILGQGPKLLIQFQNNGVVDDSQLPKDRFSAERLKGVDSTLKIQPAKLEDSAVYLCASSRGRLAFKYEQYFGPGTRLTVT.

This chain joins TRBV20-1 and TRBJ2-2; D is uncertain. With 6 bases removed from V and 5 bases from J, the gap between germline ends came to 7 bases. CDR1 is DFQATT, CDR2 SNEGSKA, per germline (reference sequence). The CDR3 runs to 11 residues. This CDR3 is CSAPTTGELFF. The DNA of the CDR3 is TGCAGTGCCCCTACGACCGGGGAGCTGTTTTTT.

The chain recombines TRBV7-2 with TRBJ2-1; D might be TRBD2 (5 bases). The CDR3 sequence is 14 residues long. The germline CDR1 and CDR2 sequences are SGHTA and FQGNSA. V was cut by 4 bases and J by 5 bases, with 12 bases left in between. Here the CDR3 reads CASSSWRSNNEQFF. The CDR3 nucleotides are TGTGCCAGCAGCTCCTGGAGGAGTAACAATGAGCAGTTCTTC.

The rearrangement links TRBV5-5 to TRBJ1-5, with 9 bases matching TRBD1. With 4 bases clipped from V and 1 base from J, the junction kept 9 bases outside the gene matches. Germline loops: CDR1 SGHKS, CDR2 YYEKEE (reference sequence). CDR3 length: 17 amino acids. As DNA, the CDR3 is TGTGCCAGCAGCACCATGACAGGGGGGGGAAGCAATCAGCCCCAGCATTTT. It encodes CASSTMTGGGSNQPQHF. The full variable domain, rest sourced from reference TRBV5-5 and TRBJ1-5, is DAGVTQSPTHLIKTRGQQVTLRCSPISGHKSVSWYQQVLGQGPQFIFQYYEKEERGRGNFPDRFSARQFPNYSSELNVNALLLGDSALYLCASSTMTGGGSNQPQHFGDGTRLSIL.

The chain has TRBV6-5 and TRBJ2-3; D unclear. V gave up 2 bases and J gave up 3 bases, with 6 bases separating them. Germline lookup yields CDR1 MNHEY and CDR2 SVGAGI. The CDR3 covers 13 residues. The CDR3 sequence is CASSYQATDTQYF. CDR3 DNA: TGTGCCAGCAGTTACCAAGCTACAGATACGCAGTATTTT.

The chain carries TRBV6-1 and TRBJ2-1, with 10 positions matching TRBD1. This CDR3 spans 14 amino acids. Germline-derived CDR1 and CDR2 are MNHNS and SASEGT. The DNA for the CDR3 is TGTGCTACGAAGACAGGGGGCGGCTACAATGAGCAGTTCTTC. Translated: CATKTGGGYNEQFF.

This chain's CDR3 is CASSPGARGVGYTF. The CDR3 DNA reads TGCGCCAGCAGCCCGGGCGCCCGGGGGGTTGGCTACACCTTC. The chain is built from TRBV5-1 and TRBJ1-2; possibly TRBD1 for D (5 bases). CDR3 size: 14 residues. Germline V lookup: CDR1 SGHRS, CDR2 YFSETQ. The V and J ends lost 4 bases and 7 bases respectively, with 17 bases between them.

The chain joins TRBV6-1 to TRBJ2-1, with 7 bases fitting TRBD1. CDR1 and CDR2 from the germline V gene are MNHNS and SASEGT. V lost 1 base, J lost 8 bases, and 2 bases stayed unmatched. The CDR3 length is 13 residues. This CDR3 is CASSEGQGDEQFF. CDR3 DNA sequence: TGTGCCAGCAGTGAAGGACAGGGCGATGAGCAGTTCTTC.

The V call is TRBV4-2, the J call TRBJ2-3, with no clear D. The CDR3 contains 14 residues. Per germline, CDR1 LGHNA and CDR2 YNFKEQ. V was trimmed by 3 bases and J by 3 bases, leaving 10 bases between them. The CDR3 DNA is TGTGCCAGCAGCCAGGGGTCCGAAACAGATACGCAGTATTTT. It encodes CASSQGSETDTQYF.

The chain combines TRBV7-2 with TRBJ1-5; D is ambiguous. V was clipped by 0 bases and J by 0 bases, with 9 bases between them. The CDR3 contains 16 residues. Germline CDR1 reads SGHTA; CDR2 reads FQGNSA. CDR3 protein: CASSLAPGYSNQPQHF. The CDR3 nucleotides read TGTGCCAGCAGCTTAGCGCCAGGCTATAGCAATCAGCCCCAGCATTTT.

This clone appeared once. This rearrangement joins TRBV2 to TRBJ1-2; D unresolved. This CDR3 contains 14 residues. The germline V gene has CDR1 SNHLY and CDR2 FYNNEI. V lost 6 bases, J lost 0 bases, and 11 bases lay in between. As DNA, the CDR3 is TGTGCCAGCAGGGCAGCGTTAGCTAACTATGGCTACACCTTC. This gives the protein CASRAALANYGYTF.

The chain joins TRBV5-3 to TRBJ2-1; 9 nucleotides agree with TRBD2. TRBV5-3 falls under the ORF class, with uncertain function. The CDR3 contains 15 residues. The J segment lost 7 bases and the V segment lost 2 bases, leaving 7 bases of the junction unmatched. In DNA, the CDR3 is TGTGCCAGAAGCTTTTCCAGCGGGGGGTGGAATGAGCAGTTCTTC. Residues: CARSFSSGGWNEQFF.

The chain carries TRBV9 and TRBJ2-3; D possibly corresponds to TRBD2 (6 bases). Trimming stripped 5 bases from V and 0 bases from J, with 13 bases between. Germline lookup yields CDR1 SGDLS and CDR2 YYNGEE. The CDR3 is made up of 15 amino acids. The CDR3 DNA follows: TGTGCCAGCAGTCGTGGGGGGATAAGCACAGATACGCAGTATTTT. Translation gives CASSRGGISTDTQYF.

The J gene is TRBJ2-5, the V gene TRBV5-1; maybe TRBD1 (5 bases). The CDR3 is 14 residues long. V dropped 1 base and J dropped 5 bases, with 12 bases sitting between them. CDR1 and CDR2 (germline): SGHRS, YFSETQ. CDR3: CASSLMQGRETQYF. In DNA form, the CDR3 reads TGCGCCAGCAGCTTGATGCAGGGCCGGGAGACCCAGTACTTC.